This TCR beta chain was recorded in a study of blood T cells in healthy people across ages. Study findings and constraints: Compared with aged donors, long-lived donors showed fewer expanded clones, suggesting selection.

They isolated at least 7 million PBMCs from each sample. Primed by a sample-barcoded 5' primer and a J-beta primer mix, a second PCR proceeded for about 7 to 11 cycles. Researchers report that a template-switch adaptor with 12 random nucleotides tagged each cDNA molecule. TCRdb fed the 5' RACE reads into MiXCR, producing one record per CDR3 protein. The sample lists roughly 900,000 distinct CDR3 sequences; 48% were seen once. Remarks on this clonotype: Antigen specificity is unknown.

This CDR3 has 17 amino acids. V lost 3 bases to trimming and J lost 2 bases, with 19 bases between them. The germline gives CDR1 LGHDT, CDR2 YNNKEL (reference sequence). This clonotype was sampled from a man under 40 in good health. The V gene is TRBV3-1, the J gene TRBJ1-2; maybe TRBD1 (5 bases). The material sequenced was blood. The CDR3: CASSQVRTGGKNYGYTF. The DNA of the CDR3 is TGTGCCAGCAGCCAGGTCCGGACGGGGGGAAAAAACTATGGCTACACCTTC.